This TCR beta chain was identified during a study of blood T cell repertoires in COVID-19 (dated by TCRdb to the early 2020s). In the study overall: The collaborator samples originated in the United States, Italy and Spain and spanned the acute and convalescent phases of COVID-19. HLA class I and class II types, where available, came from metadata supplied by the sample provider rather than from assay-based typing. Subjects who had been exposed to COVID-19, were actively infected with it, or had recovered from it provided the deeply sampled blood TCRbeta repertoires that made up the dataset. Nearly every sample came with metadata listing a de-identified subject ID, COVID-19 status, age in years and sex. The material from the prospective study consisted of cDNA or gDNA derived from T cells, B-cell-depleted T cells, or PBMCs. The samples were drawn from two sources: the first 160 participants of the ongoing ImmuneRACE study, and 1,200 or so subjects contributed by 6 global collaborators. The repertoires were made available in a free public database intended to serve as a resource for research on the immune response to SARS-CoV-2.

The collaborating institutions used their own protocols to collect whole blood in K2EDTA tubes. Collaborator samples were shipped for TCRbeta analysis as frozen whole blood, isolated PBMCs, or DNA extracted from either sample type. Concerning this clone itself: Its antigen remains unidentified. No much larger clone exists at a distance of one base, and base qualities are not known.

TCRbeta CDR3 regions were amplified from genomic DNA by means of the immunoSEQ Assay, a bias-controlled multiplex PCR. Processing in the source paper ran as follows. The number of nucleated cells in each sample was estimated from the amplification of reference gene primers within the assay. Sequence reads were collapsed and filtered to measure the absolute abundance of every unique TCRbeta CDR3 rearrangement. Productive Simpson clonality was computed per sample as the square root of Simpson's diversity index over productive rearrangements. TCRdb holds this immuneACCESS table with in-frame rearrangements only. Some clones are missing; in checked studies, unresolved V genes explain under half, and the rest has no known cause. The V and J calls and the clone size are those of that table, but D and trimming were determined from the DNA. This sample lists about 33,000 clones; over 75% were detected once. The ten largest account for 7.5% to 10% of the sample.

The study at large found these results: How much clinical and demographic metadata was included differed by source and by participant, and the metadata was provided uncurated.

The sequenced sample consisted of peripheral blood. This TCR came from a man older than 75 with active COVID-19.

This receptor carries the CDR3 CASSHRDRDEKLFF. The DNA reads TGCGCCAGCAGCCACCGGGACAGAGATGAAAAACTGTTTTTT. The rearrangement joined TRBV5-1 to TRBJ1-4, with 7 junctional bases fitting TRBD1. V ends up 4 bases short and J 6 bases short, with an unmatched junction base count of 6. Sequences SGHRS (CDR1) and YFSETQ (CDR2) are obtained from the germline V gene. The CDR3 measures 14 amino acids from cysteine to phenylalanine. Solely the CDR3 DNA is kept, with 42 bases framed from the first base.